This is a list of T cell receptor beta chains from one sample in a study of shared clonotypes between healthy human individuals. Measured with immunoSEQ multiplex PCR; TCRdb has only the in-frame clones, and not every one. The sample contains around 2.1 million clones, 93% of which appear only once. The sample was naive CD8+ T cells from PBMCs. The receptor set was obtained from a young man in good health. Some clones in this sample may be carry-over from other donors' samples. Both conserved end residues are part of each CDR3. Fields, in order: CDR3 length, V gene, CDR3 protein.

CDR3 length: 12
V gene: TRBV29-1
CDR3 protein: CSVEDSLYGYTF

CDR3 length: 12
V gene: TRBV11-2
CDR3 protein: CASSSLNQPQHF

CDR3 length: 13
V gene: TRBV6-6
CDR3 protein: CASSQGVYNEQFF

CDR3 length: 15
V gene: TRBV19
CDR3 protein: CASSIWGKGGQPQHF

CDR3 length: 15
V gene: TRBV7-9
CDR3 protein: CASSSPADRDYEQYF

CDR3 length: 14
V gene: TRBV9
CDR3 protein: CASSVGQGSYGYTF

CDR3 length: 13
V gene: TRBV5-8
CDR3 protein: CASSLVGGYEQYF

CDR3 length: 15
V gene: TRBV6-1
CDR3 protein: CASRPGLAGRDTQYF

CDR3 length: 17
V gene: TRBV30
CDR3 protein: CAGRGGRTTGMNTEAFF

CDR3 length: 14
V gene: TRBV28
CDR3 protein: CASSFGGPNTEAFF

CDR3 length: 15
V gene: TRBV9
CDR3 protein: CASSVADRPDYGYTF

CDR3 length: 17
V gene: TRBV7-9
CDR3 protein: CASSLDIGGPSYNEQFF

CDR3 length: 16
V gene: TRBV2
CDR3 protein: CASSDEGEGPQETQYF

CDR3 length: 14
V gene: TRBV11-3
CDR3 protein: CASSRGQGGNEQFF

CDR3 length: 18
V gene: TRBV4-1
CDR3 protein: CASSQGRLAGLNTGELFF

CDR3 length: 11
V gene: TRBV7-6
CDR3 protein: CASSLGDEQYF

CDR3 length: 18
V gene: TRBV7-9
CDR3 protein: CASSSMAGTGLNTGELFF

CDR3 length: 15
V gene: TRBV5-5
CDR3 protein: CASSLSQGSGNTIYF

CDR3 length: 16
V gene: TRBV19
CDR3 protein: CASSLDRAKSGNTIYF

CDR3 length: 15
V gene: TRBV9
CDR3 protein: CASSGLGQGLTEAFF

CDR3 length: 15
V gene: TRBV9
CDR3 protein: CASSGTSGLKETQYF

CDR3 length: 17
V gene: TRBV5-6
CDR3 protein: CASSLAALVESPNEQFF

CDR3 length: 15
V gene: TRBV2
CDR3 protein: CASEGLAGGPGELFF

CDR3 length: 16
V gene: TRBV27
CDR3 protein: CASSLSAGEWTDTQYF

CDR3 length: 17
V gene: TRBV29-1
CDR3 protein: CSGRTSGTLETYNEQFF

CDR3 length: 15
V gene: TRBV4-3
CDR3 protein: CASSQDKDTYNEQFF

CDR3 length: 10
V gene: TRBV5-4
CDR3 protein: CAWGGTEAFF

CDR3 length: 16
V gene: TRBV10-1
CDR3 protein: CASSIKWRESGDEQFF

CDR3 length: 15
V gene: TRBV5-1
CDR3 protein: CASSEWDGENYGYTF

CDR3 length: 18
V gene: TRBV6-1
CDR3 protein: CASSEARGSGRAGYEQYF

CDR3 length: 13
V gene: TRBV6-5
CDR3 protein: CASSPLTVREAFF

CDR3 length: 19
V gene: TRBV19
CDR3 protein: CASSIGASGRVGGAYEQYF

CDR3 length: 14
V gene: TRBV6-6
CDR3 protein: CASITAGGPHEQFF

CDR3 length: 18
V gene: TRBV7-2
CDR3 protein: CASSLEGLAGVSSYEQYF

CDR3 length: 15
V gene: TRBV27
CDR3 protein: CASSSSRGAATEAFF

CDR3 length: 16
V gene: TRBV5-6
CDR3 protein: CASSLRLQALRDTQYF

CDR3 length: 15
V gene: TRBV5-1
CDR3 protein: CASSLAGYSNQPQHF

CDR3 length: 15
V gene: TRBV11-3
CDR3 protein: CASSLGGYIPGELFF

CDR3 length: 16
V gene: TRBV12-5
CDR3 protein: CASGLGRLAGMNEQFF

CDR3 length: 17
V gene: TRBV9
CDR3 protein: CASSVEASGSFTDTQYF

CDR3 length: 15
V gene: TRBV5-5
CDR3 protein: CASSLEAGLAPAQYF

CDR3 length: 15
V gene: TRBV4-2
CDR3 protein: CASSQDSGGDEKLFF

CDR3 length: 14
V gene: TRBV27
CDR3 protein: CASSLYGQSYEQYF

CDR3 length: 18
V gene: TRBV7-9
CDR3 protein: CASSLRGGTGGLHTEAFF

CDR3 length: 14
V gene: TRBV28
CDR3 protein: CASSLGLGGYGYTF

CDR3 length: 16
V gene: TRBV27
CDR3 protein: CASSPLPGGMNTEAFF

CDR3 length: 13
V gene: TRBV9
CDR3 protein: CASSQSGTGEQYF

CDR3 length: 14
V gene: TRBV19
CDR3 protein: CASSIGLGGNEQFF